One sample yielded the 21 T cell receptor beta chains listed below, sequenced in a study of blood T cell repertoires in COVID-19. The data were produced by immunoSEQ multiplex PCR, yet TCRdb's version contains in-frame clones alone and is incomplete. This sample has some 180,000 clones, with roughly 80% found just once. The source material was peripheral blood. The source is a man between 50 and 59 years old who had recovered from COVID-19.

V gene TRBV6-6 combines with J gene TRBJ1-2; the D gene is possibly TRBD1 (5 bases). The ends were cut back, 7 bases at V and 0 bases at J, with 12 bases in the middle. CDR3 length: 14 residues. The germline V gene has CDR1 MNHNY and CDR2 SVGAGI (reference sequence). The CDR3 is CASNRQLANYGYTF. CDR3 DNA: TGTGCCAGCAACCGACAGCTAGCTAACTATGGCTACACCTTC.

The chain combines TRBV5-1 with TRBJ1-5, with TRBD1 matching 8 bases. CDR1 and CDR2 from the germline V gene are SGHRS and YFSETQ. The CDR3 has 15 residues. V shed 4 bases, J shed 5 bases, and the junction held 8 bases outside the gene matches. The CDR3 is CASSETGAVHQPQHF. DNA of the CDR3: TGCGCCAGCAGCGAGACAGGGGCGGTCCATCAGCCCCAGCATTTT.

V is TRBV2 and J is TRBJ2-5; perhaps TRBD2 as D (5 bases). The V gene lost 3 bases and the J gene lost 4 bases, with 12 bases spanning the gap. The CDR3 spans 14 residues. Germline loops: CDR1 SNHLY, CDR2 FYNNEI. In DNA, the CDR3 is TGTGCCAGCAGTGACCCCAGGACTGGAGAGACCCAGTACTTC. Residues: CASSDPRTGETQYF.

The chain recombines TRBV4-3 with TRBJ1-2, with 9 bases lining up with TRBD1. This CDR3 has 16 residues. In germline, CDR1 is LGHNA, CDR2 YSLEER. Losses at the gene ends were 3 bases for V and 4 bases for J; bases not matched to a gene: 9. The CDR3 is CASSQEPGQGPYGYTF. CDR3 DNA: TGCGCCAGCAGCCAGGAACCGGGACAGGGCCCCTATGGCTACACCTTC.

The genes are TRBV5-1 and TRBJ1-3, with a weak D call TRBD1 (6 bases). The V end lost 4 bases, the J end lost 2 bases, and 19 bases lay between the germline ends. Looked up from germline, CDR1 is SGHRS and CDR2 is YFSETQ. The CDR3 runs to 17 residues. For the CDR3, the DNA is TGCGCCAGCAGCCGAGAGCCGCGGGGGCAAGCTGGAAACACCATATATTTT. Amino acids: CASSREPRGQAGNTIYF.

The chain employs TRBV30 and TRBJ2-5, with D unresolved. The CDR3 sequence is 10 residues long. Germline CDR1 GTSNPN, CDR2 SVGIG (reference sequence). The V end was cut by 1 base, the J end by 9 bases, with 6 bases between. CDR3: CAWSAPAQYF. The CDR3 bases are TGTGCCTGGAGTGCCCCAGCCCAGTACTTC.

The chain has TRBV4-2 and TRBJ2-5; 13 bases fit TRBD2. This CDR3 has 16 residues. The V and J ends lost 2 bases and 4 bases, in that order; junction bases with no gene match: 4. Germline CDR1 and CDR2: LGHNA and YNFKEQ. The CDR3 coding sequence is TGTGCCAGCAGCCAAACTAGCGGGAGGGTGAGAGAGACCCAGTACTTC. Protein sequence: CASSQTSGRVRETQYF.

The V call is TRBV28, the J call TRBJ1-5; D uncertain. The CDR3 is made up of 15 amino acids. In germline, CDR1 is MDHEN, CDR2 SYDVKM. V lost 5 bases and J lost 4, with 15 bases in between. The CDR3 DNA sequence: TGTGCCAGCAGTCACCGGGCCGCGGGGAATCAGCCCCAGCATTTT. It translates to CASSHRAAGNQPQHF.

The chain joins TRBV28 to TRBJ2-7; TRBD2 agrees at 9 bases. This CDR3 is built from 16 residues. Germline V lookup: CDR1 MDHEN, CDR2 SYDVKM. With V trimmed by 2 bases and J by 2 bases, 7 bases remained unmatched. The CDR3 DNA follows: TGTGCCAGCAGTTTACTAGCGGGACTCCGTACCTACGAGCAGTACTTC. This sequence encodes CASSLLAGLRTYEQYF.

V and J are TRBV5-5 and TRBJ2-2; D is possibly TRBD1 (7 bases). Germline CDR1 and CDR2: SGHKS and YYEKEE (reference sequence). The CDR3 has 16 residues. Trimming pared 2 bases from V and 4 bases from J, leaving 15 bases between. The CDR3 nucleotides are TGTGCCAGCAGCTTAACCACAGGGGACTTCACCGGGGAGCTGTTTTTT. Amino acid sequence: CASSLTTGDFTGELFF.

CDR3 sequence reads: CASSTALTETNYGYTF. For the CDR3, the DNA is TGTGCCAGCAGTACTGCACTGACAGAGACTAACTATGGCTACACCTTC. This chain links TRBV28 with TRBJ1-2; possible D gene TRBD1, 5 bases. Trimming removed 5 bases at V and 0 bases at J, with 16 bases between. In germline, CDR1 is MDHEN, CDR2 SYDVKM. This CDR3 region has 16 residues.

The rearrangement joins TRBV9 to TRBJ2-2; 15 nucleotides line up with TRBD2. The CDR3 extends over 19 amino acids. Germline trimming cut 4 bases from V and 7 bases from J; bases unmatched to any gene: 14. The germline gives CDR1 SGDLS, CDR2 YYNGEE. The CDR3 coding sequence is TGTGCCAGCAGCCCGTGGGGTGGACTAGCGGGAGGGGATGGCGGGGAGCTGTTTTTT. It translates to CASSPWGGLAGGDGGELFF.

In this sample, this clone turned up once. The chain carries TRBV23-1 and TRBJ2-7, with D possibly matching TRBD2 (6 bases). TRBV23-1 is an ORF, with its function uncertain. Trimming removed 1 base from V and 5 bases from J, with 15 bases in between. There are 15 residues in the CDR3. The CDR3 nucleotides read TGCGCCAGCAGTCAATTCGGGGGTGGTCACCACGAGCAGTACTTC. As protein: CASSQFGGGHHEQYF.

The chain is built from TRBV3-1 (or the pseudogene TRBV3-2) and TRBJ1-1; D unresolved. Looked up from germline, CDR1 is LGHDT and CDR2 is YNNKEL (reference sequence). The CDR3 covers 14 residues. CDR3 bases: TGTGCTACGCAACAACAGACCGGCAACACTGAAGCTTTCTTT. It translates to CATQQQTGNTEAFF.

The rearrangement uses TRBV3-1 (or the pseudogene TRBV3-2) and TRBJ1-1; no firm D call. CDR3 length equals 15 residues. Trimming pared 5 bases from V and 10 bases from J, leaving 23 bases between. CDR1 is LGHDT, CDR2 YNNKEL, per germline (reference sequence). The CDR3 reads CASSSSQTAYLGAFF. The CDR3 DNA sequence: TGTGCCAGCAGCTCTTCCCAGACTGCGTATCTTGGAGCTTTCTTT.

V gene TRBV7-2 combines with J gene TRBJ2-1; 12 bases match TRBD1. The CDR3 is 15 residues long. V lost 5 bases to trimming and J lost 2 bases; unmatched junction nucleotides: 1. Per germline, CDR1 SGHTA and CDR2 FQGNSA. The DNA for the CDR3 is TGTGCCAGCAGCGGGACAGGGGGCGCCTACAATGAGCAGTTCTTC. As protein: CASSGTGGAYNEQFF.

The rearrangement joins TRBV18 to TRBJ1-4; 7 bases line up with TRBD1. This CDR3 has 16 amino acids. The V gene's germline CDR1 is KGHSH and CDR2 LQKENI. J was trimmed by 4 bases and V by 3 bases; bases with no gene match: 8. As DNA, the CDR3 is TGTGCCAGCTCACCGAGGGAGACAGGGCTTAATGAAAAACTGTTTTTT. It is translated as CASSPRETGLNEKLFF.

The CDR3 DNA reads as TGTGCCAGCAGCGTTCGCCTAGCGCCAGATACGCAGTATTTT. It is translated as CASSVRLAPDTQYF. The chain employs TRBV7-2 and TRBJ2-3; TRBD2 might be the D (6 bases). The ends were cut back, 5 bases at V and 4 bases at J, with 13 bases in the middle. The CDR3 spans 14 residues. The V gene's germline CDR1 is SGHTA and CDR2 FQGNSA. Filled out from reference TRBV7-2 and TRBJ2-3, the complete variable domain reads GAGVSQSPSNKVTEKGKDVELRCDPISGHTALYWYRQSLGQGLEFLIYFQGNSAPDKSGLPSDRFSAERTGGSVSTLTIQRTQQEDSAVYLCASSVRLAPDTQYFGPGTRLTVL.

J is TRBJ2-3 and V is TRBV5-1, with 12 bases matching TRBD2. Germline values: CDR1 SGHRS, CDR2 YFSETQ. V was pared by 4 bases and J by 2 bases, with 8 bases of the junction left unmatched. The CDR3 sequence is 17 residues long. The CDR3 coding sequence is TGCGCCAGCAGCAAGCCCGGGACTAGCGGGTTCACAGATACGCAGTATTTT. Its translation: CASSKPGTSGFTDTQYF.

This clone was counted at least ten times. This chain joins TRBV10-3 and TRBJ1-3, with 8 bases matching TRBD1. V shed 6 bases and J 2 bases; nucleotides not matched to a gene: 6. CDR3 length: 15 residues. Germline loops: CDR1 ENHRY, CDR2 SYGVKD. The CDR3 DNA follows: TGTGCCATCAGATCGGACAGGGAGACTGGAAACACCATATATTTT. It encodes CAIRSDRETGNTIYF.

The gene calls are TRBV5-4 and TRBJ2-3, with D maybe TRBD2 (6 bases). This CDR3 is 16 amino acids long. Looked up from germline, CDR1 is SGHNT and CDR2 is YYREEE (reference sequence). Trimming took off 0 bases at V and 1 base at J, with 12 bases between the two ends. CDR3 DNA: TGTGCCAGCAGCTTGGCGCGGGGCGGGGGCACAGATACGCAGTATTTT. Protein: CASSLARGGGTDTQYF. The variable domain in full, with the rest retrieved from reference TRBV5-4 and TRBJ2-3, is ETGVTQSPTHLIKTRGQQVTLRCSSQSGHNTVSWYQQALGQGPQFIFQYYREEENGRGNFPPRFSGLQFPNYSSELNVNALELDDSALYLCASSLARGGGTDTQYFGPGTRLTVL.